These 30 T cell receptor beta chains were all obtained from the same sample, sequenced in a study of shared clonotypes between healthy human individuals. Only in-frame clones appear in the TCRdb table, and some are missing; sequencing was by immunoSEQ multiplex PCR. The sample lists more than 1.2 million clones; about 98.5% were seen once. Material: naive CD4+ T cells sorted from blood. The subset denotes: CD45RA+ positively selected. Every receptor here comes from a man aged 25-45 years in good health.

For this clone: At the DNA level, this CDR3 is encoded by other sequences in the same sample as well. The chain joins TRBV25-1 to TRBJ2-5; D unresolved. The CDR3 runs 12 residues. From germline, CDR1 is MGHDK and CDR2 SYGVNS. The V end lost 0 bases, the J end lost 4 bases, and 3 bases lay between the germline ends. The CDR3 DNA sequence: TGTGCCAGCAGTGAATACCGAGAGACCCAGTACTTC. Translating it yields CASSEYRETQYF. Full variable domain (outside the CDR3, taken from reference TRBV25-1 and TRBJ2-5): EADIYQTPRYLVIGTGKKITLECSQTMGHDKMYWYQQDPGMELHLIHYSYGVNSTEKGDLSSESTVSRIRTEHFPLTLESARPSHTSQYLCASSEYRETQYFGPGTRLLVL.

V gene TRBV2 combines with J gene TRBJ1-1, with no clear D. The germline gives CDR1 SNHLY, CDR2 FYNNEI. The CDR3 spans 11 residues. V was clipped by 7 bases and J by 0 bases, with 3 bases between them. Here the CDR3 reads CASMMNTEAFF. The CDR3, as DNA: TGTGCCAGCATGATGAACACTGAAGCTTTCTTT.

The chain uses TRBV6-1 and TRBJ2-7; D not resolved. Germline CDR1 and CDR2: MNHNS and SASEGT. Trimming left V 8 bases short and J 4 bases short, with 18 bases between. The CDR3 has 14 residues. The CDR3 coding sequence is TGTGCCAGCCATAGACAACCTCCCCTTTACGAGCAGTACTTC. Its translation: CASHRQPPLYEQYF.

In DNA form, the CDR3 reads TGTGCCAGCAGCTTAGGGGCAGGGGAGAGCTCCTACGAGCAGTACTTC. Translated: CASSLGAGESSYEQYF. The chain employs TRBV7-2 and TRBJ2-7, with D perhaps matching TRBD1 (6 bases). The CDR3 covers 16 residues. Germline loops: CDR1 SGHTA, CDR2 FQGNSA. V lost 1 base and J lost 0, with 13 bases in between.

The genes are TRBV2 and TRBJ2-1; D gene unclear. Trimming stripped 4 bases from V and 3 bases from J, with 16 bases between. This CDR3 is 16 amino acids long. In germline, CDR1 is SNHLY, CDR2 FYNNEI. The CDR3, as DNA: TGTGCCAGCAGTGGCGGTCTCGGGCGGAGCTACAATGAGCAGTTCTTC. Protein: CASSGGLGRSYNEQFF.

V and J are TRBV5-4 and TRBJ2-2; weak D call: TRBD1 (6 bases). V gave up 6 bases and J gave up 4 bases, with 10 bases separating them. The germline CDR1 and CDR2 sequences are SGHNT and YYREEE (reference sequence). CDR3 size: 13 residues. Written as DNA, the CDR3 is TGTGCCAGCACCATGGGGGCCACCGGGGAGCTGTTTTTT. Translation: CASTMGATGELFF.

The V and J genes are TRBV7-8 and TRBJ2-1; D might be TRBD2 (5 bases). Germline CDR1 and CDR2: SGHVS and FQNEAQ. The V end lost 5 bases, the J end lost 4 bases, and 15 bases lay between the germline ends. CDR3 length: 15 residues. This CDR3 reads CASSGRGLAYNEQFF. CDR3 bases: TGTGCCAGCAGCGGACGCGGCCTAGCTTACAATGAGCAGTTCTTC. Based on the CDR3 plus reference TRBV7-8 and TRBJ2-1, the full variable domain is GAGVSQSPRYKVAKRGQDVALRCDPISGHVSLFWYQQALGQGPEFLTYFQNEAQLDKSGLPSDRFFAERPEGSVSTLKIQRTQQEDSAVYLCASSGRGLAYNEQFFGPGTRLTVL.

The sample holds one count of this clone. The CDR3 here is CASSPGRTSGNEQFF. DNA of the CDR3: TGTGCCAGCAGCCCCGGAAGAACTAGCGGCAATGAGCAGTTCTTC. The chain recombines TRBV7-7 with TRBJ2-1, with 8 positions matching TRBD2. The CDR3 length is 15 residues. The J segment lost 6 bases and the V segment lost 5 bases, leaving 9 bases of the junction unmatched. Germline CDR1 reads SSHAT; CDR2 reads FNYEAQ (reference sequence).

This rearrangement joins TRBV6-5 to TRBJ2-1; 7 bases fit TRBD1. CDR3 length equals 14 residues. After removal of 6 bases from V and 6 bases from J, the junction contained 8 bases not matched to a gene. The germline V gene encodes CDR1 MNHEY and CDR2 SVGAGI. The CDR3 sequence: CASREPTGRNEQFF. CDR3 sequence (DNA): TGTGCCAGCAGGGAACCGACAGGGCGCAATGAGCAGTTCTTC.

About this clone itself: One end of the junction does not line up with germline, which may come from a read error. V and J are TRBV15 and TRBJ2-7; 8 nucleotides line up with TRBD1. Germline V gene lookup returns CDR1 LNHNV and CDR2 YYDKDF (reference sequence). This CDR3 is 12 amino acids long. The CDR3 DNA sequence: TGTGCCACCAGCAGAAACCGGGACAGGTTACACTTC. Translation gives CATSRNRDRLHF.

This clone was seen a single time. The J gene is TRBJ2-2, the V gene TRBV5-1; D uncertain. Germline CDR1 and CDR2: SGHRS and YFSETQ. The V end lost 4 bases, the J end lost 7 bases, and 5 bases lay between the germline ends. The CDR3 runs to 11 residues. The CDR3 here is CASSANGELFF. CDR3 nucleotide sequence: TGCGCCAGCAGCGCCAACGGGGAGCTGTTTTTT.

Notes on this clone: Other DNA variants within this sample encode the same CDR3. V and J are TRBV9 and TRBJ1-1; D might be TRBD1 (5 bases). CDR3 length equals 13 residues. The V gene's germline CDR1 is SGDLS and CDR2 YYNGEE. V shed 3 bases and J shed 0 bases, with 6 bases lying between them. The CDR3 loop is CASSATVNTEAFF. The CDR3 nucleotides read TGTGCCAGCAGCGCGACAGTGAACACTGAAGCTTTCTTT.

This clone came up once. The chain combines TRBV10-2 with TRBJ2-3, with D hard to call. The V gene lost 5 bases and the J gene lost 5 bases, with 8 bases spanning the gap. This CDR3 region has 12 residues. Looked up from germline, CDR1 is WSHSY and CDR2 is SAAADI. The CDR3 protein is CASSPGGDTQYF. CDR3 nucleotides: TGCGCCAGCAGTCCAGGTGGAGATACGCAGTATTTT.

As to this clone: Other DNA sequences of this sample code for an identical CDR3. The gene calls are TRBV29-1 and TRBJ1-1; TRBD1 might be the D (6 bases). Germline V gene data show CDR1 as SQVTM and CDR2 as ANQGSEA. The V and J ends lost 7 bases and 2 bases respectively, with 11 bases between them. The CDR3 loop spans 12 amino acids. In DNA, the CDR3 is TGCAGCGCCGGACAGCTTAACACTGAAGCTTTCTTT. Its translation is CSAGQLNTEAFF.

This clone was recorded only once. The genes are TRBV7-2 and TRBJ2-7, with 7 bases lining up with TRBD2. The CDR3 spans 13 residues. V gave up 5 bases and J gave up 2 bases; unmatched junction bases: 3. The germline V gene has CDR1 SGHTA and CDR2 FQGNSA. The CDR3 sequence is CASSRDYAYEQYF. The CDR3 nucleotides read TGTGCCAGCAGCAGGGACTATGCCTACGAGCAGTACTTC.

The rearrangement links TRBV9 to TRBJ2-2; 8 nucleotides agree with TRBD1. Trimming removed 0 bases from V and 8 bases from J; junction bases left unmatched: 9. Germline V gene sequence: CDR1 SGDLS, CDR2 YYNGEE. This CDR3 contains 16 residues. CDR3 nucleotide sequence: TGTGCCAGCAGCGTAGAGGCGCTGACAGGGGTAGGGGAGCTGTTTTTT. This encodes CASSVEALTGVGELFF.

V and J are TRBV5-1 and TRBJ2-1, with D perhaps being TRBD1 or TRBD2 (5 bases each). The CDR3 is made up of 15 amino acids. V gave up 2 bases and J gave up 1 base, with 10 bases separating them. Germline CDR1 and CDR2: SGHRS and YFSETQ. The CDR3, as DNA: TGCGCCAGCAGCTTCGAGGGGCGTTCCTACAATGAGCAGTTCTTC. Protein: CASSFEGRSYNEQFF. The full variable domain, its missing parts supplied by reference TRBV5-1 and TRBJ2-1, is KAGVTQTPRYLIKTRGQQVTLSCSPISGHRSVSWYQQTPGQGLQFLFEYFSETQRNKGNFPGRFSGRQFSNSRSEMNVSTLELGDSALYLCASSFEGRSYNEQFFGPGTRLTVL.

The chain carries TRBV25-1 and TRBJ2-1; 7 nucleotides match TRBD2. CDR3 length: 15 amino acids. The V and J ends lost 2 bases and 7 bases, in that order; junction bases with no gene match: 8. The germline V gene encodes CDR1 MGHDK and CDR2 SYGVNS. The CDR3 spells CASSEPAGVRNEQFF. The DNA for the CDR3 is TGTGCCAGCAGTGAACCTGCGGGAGTTAGGAATGAGCAGTTCTTC.

The V call is TRBV20-1, the J call TRBJ2-7; a possible D gene is TRBD2 (5 bases). The ends were cut back, 6 bases at V and 3 bases at J, with 9 bases in the middle. This CDR3 is built from 11 residues. Germline CDR1 and CDR2: DFQATT and SNEGSKA (reference sequence). For the CDR3, the DNA is TGCAGTGCGGTCACTAGCTACGAGCAGTACTTC. This gives the protein CSAVTSYEQYF.

The chain recombines TRBV18 with TRBJ2-6; D gene uncertain. Per germline, CDR1 KGHSH and CDR2 LQKENI. There are 13 residues in the CDR3. The V end was cut by 11 bases, the J end by 0 bases, with 8 bases between. The CDR3 protein is CALAHSGANVLTF. The CDR3 bases are TGTGCCCTGGCCCACTCTGGGGCCAACGTCCTGACTTTC.

The chain employs TRBV2 and TRBJ2-7; D gene unclear. The V end lost 6 bases, the J end lost 0 bases, and 12 bases lay between the germline ends. The CDR3 sequence is 14 residues long. Germline assignment: CDR1 SNHLY and CDR2 FYNNEI. CDR3 DNA: TGTGCCAGCAGCCAACACAGTAACTCCTACGAGCAGTACTTC. It translates to CASSQHSNSYEQYF. The entire variable domain, with the rest obtained from reference TRBV2 and TRBJ2-7, is as follows: EPEVTQTPSHQVTQMGQEVILRCVPISNHLYFYWYRQILGQKVEFLVSFYNNEISEKSEIFDDQFSVERPDGSNFTLKIRSTKLEDSAMYFCASSQHSNSYEQYFGPGTRLTVT.

With respect to this clone: The same CDR3 arises from other DNA sequences in this sample as well. This chain connects TRBV28 to TRBJ1-1; unclear D gene. The CDR3 runs to 11 residues. From germline, CDR1 is MDHEN and CDR2 SYDVKM. Trimming left V 8 bases short and J 5 bases short, with 9 bases between. DNA of the CDR3: TGTGCCAGCTCGCTACGGACTGAAGCTTTCTTT. Encoded protein: CASSLRTEAFF.

In regard to this clone: One junction end disagrees with the germline gene, perhaps due to a read error. This chain joins TRBV7-7 and TRBJ2-7; D is uncertain. The germline gives CDR1 SSHAT, CDR2 FNYEAQ (reference sequence). There are 13 residues in the CDR3. CDR3 sequence (DNA): TGTGCTAGCAGCCTGGCCCAGTCCTACGAGCAGTACTTC. Protein product: CASSLAQSYEQYF.

The rearrangement uses TRBV6-5 and TRBJ1-5; no firm D call. CDR3 length equals 15 residues. V lost 8 bases, J lost 0 bases, and 14 bases lay in between. Per germline, CDR1 MNHEY and CDR2 SVGAGI. CDR3 region: CASAPTGHSNQPQHF. CDR3 nucleotides: TGTGCCAGCGCACCGACCGGGCATAGCAATCAGCCCCAGCATTTT.

This chain uses TRBV19 with TRBJ1-1, with 10 bases lining up with TRBD1. V lost 7 bases and J lost 0; bases outside the gene matches: 8. CDR1 is LNHDA and CDR2 is SQIVND in the germline V gene (reference sequence). The CDR3 is 16 amino acids. The CDR3 loop reads CASNPRTGGMNTEAFF. The CDR3 DNA follows: TGTGCCAGTAACCCGCGGACAGGGGGGATGAACACTGAAGCTTTCTTT.

The chain couples TRBV2 to TRBJ2-3; perhaps D is TRBD1 or TRBD2 (6 bases each). V lost 5 bases, J lost 0 bases, and 15 bases lay in between. The CDR3 has 16 residues. CDR1 and CDR2 from the germline V gene are SNHLY and FYNNEI. The CDR3 is CASSPTGAPSTDTQYF. CDR3 bases: TGTGCCAGCAGTCCGACGGGGGCCCCAAGCACAGATACGCAGTATTTT. The full variable domain, with the rest looked up from reference TRBV2 and TRBJ2-3, is EPEVTQTPSHQVTQMGQEVILRCVPISNHLYFYWYRQILGQKVEFLVSFYNNEISEKSEIFDDQFSVERPDGSNFTLKIRSTKLEDSAMYFCASSPTGAPSTDTQYFGPGTRLTVL.

J is TRBJ1-1 and V is TRBV4-1, with TRBD1 as a possible D gene (6 bases). The CDR3 contains 17 residues. Germline V gene sequence: CDR1 MGHRA, CDR2 YSYEKL. V lost 4 bases and J 1 base, leaving 19 bases between the germline ends. DNA of the CDR3: TGCGCCAGCAGCCCTACGTCGACAGGAAGTAGGAACACTGAAGCTTTCTTT. This encodes CASSPTSTGSRNTEAFF.

The chain recombines TRBV28 with TRBJ2-1; the D gene could be TRBD1 or TRBD2 (6 bases each). CDR1 and CDR2 (germline): MDHEN, SYDVKM. The CDR3 is 15 residues long. The ends were cut back, 10 bases at V and 7 bases at J, with 23 bases in the middle. This chain's CDR3 is CATHGRGGGWNEQFF. Here the CDR3 DNA reads TGTGCCACGCATGGCAGGGGAGGCGGGTGGAATGAGCAGTTCTTC.

This chain connects TRBV7-3 to TRBJ2-5, with D perhaps matching TRBD1 or TRBD2 (5 bases each). This CDR3 is built from 13 residues. The V gene lost 5 bases and the J gene lost 1 base, with 8 bases spanning the gap. In germline, CDR1 is SGHTA, CDR2 FQGTGA. The DNA for the CDR3 is TGTGCCAGCAGCCGGGACGTCCAAGAGACCCAGTACTTC. Its protein is CASSRDVQETQYF.

This chain links TRBV7-8 with TRBJ1-2; D call uncertain. CDR1 and CDR2 from the germline V gene are SGHVS and FQNEAQ. CDR3 length: 15 amino acids. Trimming shortened V by 5 bases and J by 3 bases, and 16 bases separated the two germline ends. In DNA, the CDR3 is TGTGCCAGCAGCCCAGACCCGGGAAGGGACTATGGCTACACCTTC. It translates to CASSPDPGRDYGYTF.